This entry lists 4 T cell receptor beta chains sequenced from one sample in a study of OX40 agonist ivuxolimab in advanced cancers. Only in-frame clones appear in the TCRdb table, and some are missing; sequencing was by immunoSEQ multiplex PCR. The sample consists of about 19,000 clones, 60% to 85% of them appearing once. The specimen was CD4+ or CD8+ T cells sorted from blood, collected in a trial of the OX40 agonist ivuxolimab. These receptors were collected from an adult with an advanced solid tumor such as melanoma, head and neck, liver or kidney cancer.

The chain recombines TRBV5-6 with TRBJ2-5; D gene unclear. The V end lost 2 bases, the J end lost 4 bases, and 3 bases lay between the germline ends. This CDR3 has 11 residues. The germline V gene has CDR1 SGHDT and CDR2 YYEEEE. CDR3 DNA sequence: TGTGCCAGCAGCTTCGCAGAGACCCAGTACTTC. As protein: CASSFAETQYF.

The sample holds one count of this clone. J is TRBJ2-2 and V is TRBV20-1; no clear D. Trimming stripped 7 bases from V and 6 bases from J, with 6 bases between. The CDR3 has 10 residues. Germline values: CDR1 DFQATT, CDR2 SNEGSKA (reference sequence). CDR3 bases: TGCAGTGTCAGTGCCGGGGAGCTGTTTTTT. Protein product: CSVSAGELFF.

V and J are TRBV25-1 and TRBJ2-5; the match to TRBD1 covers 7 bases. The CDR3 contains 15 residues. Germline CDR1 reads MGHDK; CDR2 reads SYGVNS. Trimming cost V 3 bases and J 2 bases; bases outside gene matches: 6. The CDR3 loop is CASSEFGTAQETQYF. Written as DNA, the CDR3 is TGTGCCAGCAGTGAGTTCGGGACAGCTCAAGAGACCCAGTACTTC.

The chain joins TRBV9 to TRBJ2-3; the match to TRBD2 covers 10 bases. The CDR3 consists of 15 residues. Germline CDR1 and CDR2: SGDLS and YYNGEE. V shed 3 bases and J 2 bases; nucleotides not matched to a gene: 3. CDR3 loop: CASSAGTSVTDTQYF. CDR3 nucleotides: TGTGCCAGCAGCGCGGGGACTAGCGTCACAGATACGCAGTATTTT.